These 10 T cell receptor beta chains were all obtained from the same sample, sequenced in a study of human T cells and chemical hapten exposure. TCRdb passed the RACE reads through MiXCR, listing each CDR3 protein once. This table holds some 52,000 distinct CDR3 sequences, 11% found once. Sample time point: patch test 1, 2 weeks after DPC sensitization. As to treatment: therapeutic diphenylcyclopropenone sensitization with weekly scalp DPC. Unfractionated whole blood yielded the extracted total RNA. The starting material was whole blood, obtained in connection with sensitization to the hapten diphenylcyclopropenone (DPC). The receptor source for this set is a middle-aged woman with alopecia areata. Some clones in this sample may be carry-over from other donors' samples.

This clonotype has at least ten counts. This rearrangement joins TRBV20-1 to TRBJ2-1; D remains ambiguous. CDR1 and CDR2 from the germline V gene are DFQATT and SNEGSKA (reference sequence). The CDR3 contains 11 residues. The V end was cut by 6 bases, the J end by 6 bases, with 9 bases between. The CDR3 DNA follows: TGCAGTGCGTACAACCTCAATGAGCAGTTCTTC. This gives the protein CSAYNLNEQFF.

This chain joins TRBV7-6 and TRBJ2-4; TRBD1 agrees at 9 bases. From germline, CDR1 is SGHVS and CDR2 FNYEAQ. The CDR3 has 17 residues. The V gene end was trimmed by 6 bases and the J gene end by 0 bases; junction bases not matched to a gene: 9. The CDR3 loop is CASSQGQGILAKNIQYF. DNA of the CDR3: TGTGCCAGCAGTCAAGGACAGGGGATTTTAGCCAAAAACATTCAGTACTTC.

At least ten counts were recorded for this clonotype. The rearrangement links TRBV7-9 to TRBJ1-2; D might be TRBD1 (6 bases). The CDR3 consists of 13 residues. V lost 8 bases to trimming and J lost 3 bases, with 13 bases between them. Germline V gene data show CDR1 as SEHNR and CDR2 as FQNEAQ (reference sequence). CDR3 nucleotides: TGTGCCAGCGGGGCAGGGGAGCACTATGGCTACACCTTC. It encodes CASGAGEHYGYTF. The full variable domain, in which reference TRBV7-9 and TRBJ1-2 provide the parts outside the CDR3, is DTGVSQNPRHKITKRGQNVTFRCDPISEHNRLYWYRQTLGQGPEFLTYFQNEAQLEKSRLLSDRFSAERPKGSFSTLEIQRTEQGDSAMYLCASGAGEHYGYTFGSGTRLTVV.

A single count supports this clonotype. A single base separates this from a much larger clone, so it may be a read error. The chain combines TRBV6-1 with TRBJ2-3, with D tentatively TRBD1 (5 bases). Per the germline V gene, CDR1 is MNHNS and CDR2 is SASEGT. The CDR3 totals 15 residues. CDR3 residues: CASSGGAEDPDTLYF. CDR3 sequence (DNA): TGTGCCAGCAGTGGGGGCGCGGAAGATCCAGATACGCTGTATTTT.

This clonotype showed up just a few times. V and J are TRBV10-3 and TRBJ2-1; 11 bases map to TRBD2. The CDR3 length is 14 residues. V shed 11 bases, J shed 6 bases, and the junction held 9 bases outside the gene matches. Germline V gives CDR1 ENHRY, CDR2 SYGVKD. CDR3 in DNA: TGTGCCTCAGCCCCTAGCGGGGGGAGCAATGAGCAGTTCTTC. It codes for CASAPSGGSNEQFF.

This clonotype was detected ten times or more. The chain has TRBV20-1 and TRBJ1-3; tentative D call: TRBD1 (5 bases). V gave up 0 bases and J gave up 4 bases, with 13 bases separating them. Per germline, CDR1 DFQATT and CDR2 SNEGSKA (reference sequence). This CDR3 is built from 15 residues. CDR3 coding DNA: TGCAGTGCTAGAGATTCGGGGGGAGGAGGAAACACCATATATTTT. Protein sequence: CSARDSGGGGNTIYF.

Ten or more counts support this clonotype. CDR3 sequence (DNA): TGTGCCAGCAGCTTAGACGGGAGGGCCCAAGAGACCCAGTACTTC. Translated, it gives CASSLDGRAQETQYF. J is TRBJ2-5 and V is TRBV7-6; TRBD2 matches 8 bases. V shed 1 base, J shed 1 base, and the junction held 2 bases outside the gene matches. Germline CDR1 reads SGHVS; CDR2 reads FNYEAQ. The CDR3 spans 15 residues. Supplemented by reference TRBV7-6 and TRBJ2-5, the full variable domain reads GAGVSQSPRYKVTKRGQDVALRCDPISGHVSLYWYRQALGQGPEFLTYFNYEAQQDKSGLPNDRFSAERPEGSISTLTIQRTEQRDSAMYRCASSLDGRAQETQYFGPGTRLLVL.

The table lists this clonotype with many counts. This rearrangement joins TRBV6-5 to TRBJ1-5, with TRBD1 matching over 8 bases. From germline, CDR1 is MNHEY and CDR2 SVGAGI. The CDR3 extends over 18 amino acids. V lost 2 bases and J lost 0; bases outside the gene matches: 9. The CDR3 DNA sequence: TGTGCCAGCAGTTACGCACCCCCGGGACAGGTTAGCAATCAGCCCCAGCATTTT. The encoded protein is CASSYAPPGQVSNQPQHF.

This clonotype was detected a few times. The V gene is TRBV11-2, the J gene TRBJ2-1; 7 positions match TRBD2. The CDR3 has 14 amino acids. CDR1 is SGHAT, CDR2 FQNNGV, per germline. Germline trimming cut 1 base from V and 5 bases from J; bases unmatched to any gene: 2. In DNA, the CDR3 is TGTGCCAGCAGCTTAGGGGAGGGGCACAATGAGCAGTTCTTC. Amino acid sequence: CASSLGEGHNEQFF.

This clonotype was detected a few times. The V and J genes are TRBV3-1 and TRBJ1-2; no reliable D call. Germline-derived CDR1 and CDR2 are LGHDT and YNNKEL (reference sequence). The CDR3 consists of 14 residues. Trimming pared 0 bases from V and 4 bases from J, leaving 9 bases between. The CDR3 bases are TGTGCCAGCAGCCAAGATCTTGCGGTCTATGGCTACACCTTC. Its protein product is CASSQDLAVYGYTF.